Below, 9 T cell receptor beta chains from the same sample are listed, as sequenced in a study of PD-L1 blockade in urothelial cancer. Time point meaning: pretreatment peripheral blood. Only in-frame clones appear in the TCRdb table, and some are missing; sequencing was by immunoSEQ multiplex PCR. The sample yields roughly 100,000 clones, more than 80% seen once. The source was PBMCs, collected around atezolizumab (anti-PD-L1) treatment. The source is a woman older than 75 with urothelial cancer.

The chain joins TRBV7-9 to TRBJ2-3; TRBD2 agrees at 10 bases. The ends lost 5 bases at V and 1 base at J; junction bases unmatched: 6. This CDR3 has 16 residues. Germline values: CDR1 SEHNR, CDR2 FQNEAQ (reference sequence). The CDR3 DNA reads TGTGCCAGCAGCCTCGAGCTAGCGGGAGGCACAGATACGCAGTATTTT. It specifies CASSLELAGGTDTQYF.

This clone occurred many times. V gene TRBV2 combines with J gene TRBJ1-1, with unresolved D. Trimming left V 9 bases short and J 1 base short, with 6 bases between. Germline CDR1 reads SNHLY; CDR2 reads FYNNEI. CDR3 length equals 11 residues. CDR3 in DNA: TGTGCCAGGTTGGCGAACACTGAAGCTTTCTTT. Protein: CARLANTEAFF.

This clone was found a few times. The chain employs TRBV25-1 and TRBJ2-3; a weak D match, TRBD2 (6 bases). The germline V gene encodes CDR1 MGHDK and CDR2 SYGVNS. There are 18 residues in the CDR3. Trimming stripped 2 bases from V and 0 bases from J, with 18 bases between. CDR3 region: CASSEVRDSGTSTDTQYF. The CDR3 bases are TGTGCCAGCAGTGAAGTTAGGGACTCCGGCACTAGCACAGATACGCAGTATTTT. Complete variable domain (other parts from reference TRBV25-1 and TRBJ2-3): EADIYQTPRYLVIGTGKKITLECSQTMGHDKMYWYQQDPGMELHLIHYSYGVNSTEKGDLSSESTVSRIRTEHFPLTLESARPSHTSQYLCASSEVRDSGTSTDTQYFGPGTRLTVL.

The count of this clone is one. The chain links TRBV30 to TRBJ2-1; TRBD2 aligns across 10 bases. The germline V gene has CDR1 GTSNPN and CDR2 SVGIG (reference sequence). V lost 2 bases and J lost 0; bases outside the gene matches: 19. The CDR3 consists of 21 residues. Here the CDR3 reads CAWSPGPGEESGRVSYNEQFF. The CDR3 DNA follows: TGTGCCTGGAGTCCGGGCCCCGGGGAAGAGAGCGGGAGGGTCTCCTACAATGAGCAGTTCTTC.

V is TRBV19 and J is TRBJ1-1; the match to TRBD1 covers 8 bases. Trimming at V came to 5 bases and at J to 0 bases, leaving 8 bases not matched to a gene. The CDR3 consists of 16 residues. Germline V gives CDR1 LNHDA, CDR2 SQIVND (reference sequence). This chain's CDR3 is CASSVPRDRLNTEAFF. For the CDR3, the DNA is TGTGCCAGTAGTGTGCCTAGGGACAGGCTGAACACTGAAGCTTTCTTT.

The chain combines TRBV29-1 with TRBJ2-1, with 9 bases identical to TRBD1. V gave up 1 base and J gave up 4 bases; unmatched junction bases: 8. The CDR3 has 16 amino acids. From germline, CDR1 is SQVTM and CDR2 ANQGSEA. CDR3 bases: TGCAGCGTTGAAGTCTCGGACAGGGGATTATACAATGAGCAGTTCTTC. Translated: CSVEVSDRGLYNEQFF.

The V gene is TRBV15, the J gene TRBJ2-2; 9 bases fit TRBD2. This CDR3 is built from 13 residues. Germline CDR1 is LNHNV and CDR2 is YYDKDF (reference sequence). V dropped 10 bases and J dropped 5; count of bases not matched to a gene: 5. CDR3 nucleotide sequence: TGTGCCATCCCGCGGGAGGGTACCGGGGAGCTGTTTTTT. Its translation: CAIPREGTGELFF.

The chain has TRBV5-8 and TRBJ1-1; D possibly corresponds to TRBD1 (5 bases). CDR1 SGHTS and CDR2 YDEGEE come from the germline V gene. The CDR3 is made up of 13 amino acids. Trimming shortened V by 7 bases and J by 9 bases, and 19 bases separated the two germline ends. This chain's CDR3 is CASHQGGAQKAFF. As DNA, the CDR3 is TGTGCCAGCCACCAGGGTGGGGCGCAGAAAGCTTTCTTT.

The gene calls are TRBV2 and TRBJ1-4, with D tentatively TRBD1 (5 bases). Germline assignment: CDR1 SNHLY and CDR2 FYNNEI. Trimming removed 6 bases from V and 0 bases from J, with 11 bases in between. This CDR3 spans 15 amino acids. The CDR3 region is CASSKEGSTNEKLFF. The DNA of the CDR3 is TGTGCCAGCAGCAAGGAGGGGTCAACTAATGAAAAACTGTTTTTT.